The 16 T cell receptor beta chains below all came from one sample that was sequenced in a study of blood T cells in healthy people across ages. Primed by a sample-barcoded 5' primer and a J-beta primer mix, a second PCR proceeded for about 6 to 12 cycles. TCRdb redid the calling of the 5' RACE reads with MiXCR, one entry per CDR3 protein. This table holds 500,000 to 700,000 distinct CDR3 sequences, around 31% found once. Sequenced sample: blood. These receptors originate from a woman older than 75 in good health.

Turning to this clonotype: This clone may be a read error of a much larger clone one base away. This rearrangement joins TRBV5-1 to TRBJ2-1, with 9 bases that match TRBD2. Germline V gene lookup returns CDR1 SGHRS and CDR2 YFSETQ. The CDR3 sequence is 12 residues long. The CDR3 reads CAGSLAGAEQFF. CDR3 in DNA: TGCGCCGGCAGCTTAGCGGGGGCTGAGCAGTTCTTC.

Remarks on this clonotype: A read error may explain this, as a much larger clone is one base away. V gene TRBV3-1 combines with J gene TRBJ2-5; TRBD2 matches at 11 bases. Germline CDR1 LGHDT, CDR2 YNNKEL (reference sequence). V shed 6 bases and J 11 bases; nucleotides not matched to a gene: 11. The CDR3 runs 14 residues. The CDR3 nucleotides read TGTGCCAGCAGGCTTAGCGGGGGGGCAAATGAGCAGTACTTC. Protein product: CASRLSGGANEQYF.

The chain couples TRBV7-2 to TRBJ2-1; no clear D. Germline V gene sequence: CDR1 SGHTA, CDR2 FQGNSA. The CDR3 contains 15 residues. V lost 5 bases to trimming and J lost 8 bases, with 19 bases between them. CDR3 loop: CASSPMALKDDEQFF. CDR3 coding DNA: TGTGCCAGCAGCCCGATGGCGTTGAAAGACGATGAGCAGTTCTTC.

The chain employs TRBV5-1 and TRBJ2-1; no reliable D call. Germline V gene sequence: CDR1 SGHRS, CDR2 YFSETQ. This CDR3 spans 14 amino acids. V dropped 3 bases and J dropped 8 bases, with 15 bases sitting between them. The CDR3: CASSSGSFGDEQFF. DNA of the CDR3: TGCGCCAGCAGCTCCGGGTCCTTTGGCGATGAGCAGTTCTTC.

This clonotype was counted ten times or more. The rearrangement uses TRBV30 and TRBJ2-7; no definite D call. The V end was cut by 2 bases, the J end by 3 bases, with 5 bases between. The CDR3 contains 11 residues. The germline CDR1 and CDR2 sequences are GTSNPN and SVGIG (reference sequence). CDR3 bases: TGTGCCTGGAGTACAGACTACGAGCAGTACTTC. Encoded protein: CAWSTDYEQYF. Looking up the rest from reference TRBV30 and TRBJ2-7 gives the full variable domain: SQTIHQWPATLVQPVGSPLSLECTVEGTSNPNLYWYRQAAGRGLQLLFYSVGIGQISSEVPQNLSASRPQDRQFILSSKKLLLSDSGFYLCAWSTDYEQYFGPGTRLTVT.

About this clonotype itself: At one boundary the junction diverges from the germline segment, which might be a read error. The chain carries TRBV6-5 and TRBJ1-2; 12 bases are a match to TRBD1. This CDR3 comprises 16 residues. In germline, CDR1 is MNHEY, CDR2 SVGAGI. The CDR3 is CACSYSAGTGGRGYTF. The CDR3 DNA reads as TGTGCCTGCAGTTACTCAGCCGGGACAGGGGGCAGGGGCTACACCTTC.

For this clonotype: A much larger clonotype is one base distant, so this may be a read error. The rearrangement uses TRBV6-5 and TRBJ1-2; 10 nucleotides line up with TRBD1. Trimming took 6 bases from V and 8 from J; bases not matched to a gene: 6. This CDR3 has 13 residues. Germline CDR1 is MNHEY and CDR2 is SVGAGI. Here the CDR3 reads CASRGWDRGGYTF. CDR3 nucleotide sequence: TGTGCCAGCAGGGGGTGGGACAGGGGAGGCTACACCTTC.

This clonotype came up many times. CDR3 in amino acids: CASRLAGGPYGVQYF. Written as DNA, the CDR3 is TGTGCCAGCAGACTAGCGGGGGGGCCGTATGGTGTGCAGTATTTT. J is TRBJ2-3 and V is TRBV12-3 or TRBV12-4, with TRBD2 matching 13 bases. The CDR3 contains 15 residues. V gave up 6 bases and J gave up 11 bases; unmatched junction bases: 11.

In this sample, this clonotype turned up many times. The CDR3 DNA reads TGTGCCAGCAGTTACGGCCAGGGGAACAATTCACCCCTCCACTTT. Translating gives CASSYGQGNNSPLHF. This chain connects TRBV6-6 to TRBJ1-6; tentative D call: TRBD1 (6 bases). V was trimmed by 2 bases and J by 7 bases, leaving 12 bases between them. CDR3 size: 15 residues. Germline CDR1 and CDR2: MNHNY and SVGAGI (reference sequence).

A word on this clonotype: A junction boundary mismatches the germline segment, possibly from a read error. The chain employs TRBV5-1 and TRBJ2-3; weak D call: TRBD2 (6 bases). Germline CDR1 SGHRS, CDR2 YFSETQ. The CDR3 totals 16 residues. CDR3 sequence: CVSSLGGRSSTDTQYF. DNA for the CDR3: TGCGTCAGCAGCTTGGGGGGACGGTCTAGCACAGATACGCAGTATTTT.

The chain carries TRBV20-1 and TRBJ1-1; a weak D match, TRBD1 (5 bases). The germline V gene has CDR1 DFQATT and CDR2 SNEGSKA (reference sequence). This CDR3 comprises 13 residues. Deletions cut 5 bases from V and 6 bases from J, with 16 bases between. The CDR3 DNA reads TGCAGTGCTGACCGGGACGGGGGATCTGAAGCTTTCTTT. It codes for CSADRDGGSEAFF.

The chain employs TRBV10-3 and TRBJ1-3; tentatively, D is TRBD1 (5 bases). The CDR3 is 14 amino acids. CDR1 ENHRY and CDR2 SYGVKD come from the germline V gene. V lost 5 bases to trimming and J lost 4 bases, with 12 bases between them. The CDR3 bases are TGTGCCATCAGTAAGGGACCGGGGGGAAACACCATATATTTT. Protein product: CAISKGPGGNTIYF.

The CDR3: CSASARSTGPYEQYF. The CDR3 nucleotides read TGCAGTGCTAGTGCTCGTAGTACTGGGCCCTACGAGCAGTACTTC. The rearrangement links TRBV20-1 to TRBJ2-7, with D unclear. Trimming stripped 3 bases from V and 2 bases from J, with 17 bases between. In germline, CDR1 is DFQATT, CDR2 SNEGSKA (reference sequence). This CDR3 comprises 15 residues.

This clonotype was counted many times. The chain is built from TRBV27 and TRBJ2-3; tentatively, D is TRBD1 or TRBD2 (5 bases each). V was pared by 6 bases and J by 4 bases, with 17 bases between. This CDR3 is 15 amino acids long. The germline CDR1 and CDR2 sequences are MNHEY and SMNVEV (reference sequence). This chain's CDR3 is CASRPGRPGPDTQYF. The CDR3 DNA reads TGTGCCAGCAGGCCGGGACGCCCCGGCCCAGATACGCAGTATTTT.

The chain couples TRBV27 to TRBJ2-1; 7 bases line up with TRBD2. Germline CDR1 reads MNHEY; CDR2 reads SMNVEV (reference sequence). The junction had 6 bases not matched to a gene; V was cut back by 8 bases and J by 5 bases. The CDR3 totals 13 residues. CDR3 loop: CASWRESNNEQFF. CDR3 nucleotide sequence: TGTGCCAGCTGGCGGGAGTCGAACAATGAGCAGTTCTTC.

The chain links TRBV5-6 to TRBJ2-2; D is perhaps TRBD2 (6 bases). The V end lost 4 bases, the J end lost 1 base, and 14 bases lay between the germline ends. Germline-derived CDR1 and CDR2 are SGHDT and YYEEEE. The CDR3 contains 16 residues. CDR3 sequence reads: CASSPLGGRNTGELFF. The CDR3 coding sequence is TGTGCCAGCAGCCCACTGGGGGGACGGAACACCGGGGAGCTGTTTTTT.